The T cell receptor beta chain under discussion was sequenced for a study of shared clonotypes between healthy human individuals. Study outcomes and limitations: The donor pool, a small one, limited the genetic and exposure-history diversity represented. How much donors shared clonotypes was expected to be affected by sequencing depth.

The CDR3 is 16 amino acids. Trimming shortened V by 2 bases and J by 4 bases, and 16 bases separated the two germline ends. Germline V gene lookup returns CDR1 SEHNR and CDR2 FQNEAQ (reference sequence). CD45RO-negative, CCR7-selected cells formed the naive CD8 fraction, which excluded terminally differentiated effector memory CD45RA+ cells. Details on this clone: Its antigen remains unidentified.

Original handling: From ImmunoSEQ came sequences covering only the junction and carrying no quality scores, so filtering differed. This table comes from immunoSEQ multiplex PCR, and its TCRdb copy is limited to in-frame clones, with some not included. The DNA gave D and trimming, while V, J and clone size come from that table. The sample has more than 2 million clones; around 93% are singletons. This rearrangement joins TRBV7-9 to TRBJ2-3, with D perhaps matching TRBD1 (6 bases). Sample: naive CD8+ T cells from PBMCs. This TCR was recovered from a man between 18 and 29 years old in good health. Some clones in this sample may be carry-over from other donors' samples. CDR3: CASSLNQGTEADTQYF. CDR3 nucleotides: TGTGCCAGCAGCTTAAACCAGGGGACCGAGGCAGATACGCAGTATTTT.